There are many counts of the clone carrying this T cell receptor (beta chain). Fresh peripheral blood, about 9.6 ml, yielded the PBMCs. The CDR3 is 16 residues long. V lost 6 bases, J lost 0 bases, and 16 bases lay in between. The germline CDR1 and CDR2 sequences are MDHEN and SYDVKM. TCR beta CDR3 regions were amplified from RNA transcripts. Carried out on the TCR CDR3, a first-round RT-PCR used the HTBI primer set. One entry per CDR3 protein results from TCRdb running MiXCR on the multiplex PCR reads. The table records about 690,000 distinct CDR3 sequences, roughly 17% of them present only once. These data belong to a study of T cells in Graves' hyperthyroidism and ophthalmopathy.

The source material was blood. This chain joins TRBV28 and TRBJ2-3; maybe TRBD1 (6 bases). The clonotype originates from a man aged 45-60 years with Graves' hyperthyroidism. CDR3 DNA: TGTGCCAGCAGGCTGACCCAGGGGTCTAGCACAGATACGCAGTATTTT. It yields the protein CASRLTQGSSTDTQYF.